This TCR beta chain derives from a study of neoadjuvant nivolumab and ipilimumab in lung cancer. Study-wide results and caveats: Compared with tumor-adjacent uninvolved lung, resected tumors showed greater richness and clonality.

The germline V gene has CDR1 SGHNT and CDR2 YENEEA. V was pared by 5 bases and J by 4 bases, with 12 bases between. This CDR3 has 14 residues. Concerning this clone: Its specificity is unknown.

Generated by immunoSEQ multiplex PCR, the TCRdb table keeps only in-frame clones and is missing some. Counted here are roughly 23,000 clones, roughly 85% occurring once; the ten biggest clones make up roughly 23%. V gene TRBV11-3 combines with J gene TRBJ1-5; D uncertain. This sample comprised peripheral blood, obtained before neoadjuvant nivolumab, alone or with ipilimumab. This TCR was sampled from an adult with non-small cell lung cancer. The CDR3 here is CASSQDGPNQPQHF. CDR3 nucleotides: TGTGCCAGCAGCCAGGACGGCCCAAATCAGCCCCAGCATTTT.